A selection of T cell receptor beta chains follows, all from one sample in a study of T cell changes during pregnancy in multiple sclerosis. This table comes from immunoSEQ multiplex PCR, and its TCRdb copy is limited to in-frame clones, with some not included. The profile shows about 100,000 clones, 93% of them singletons. Sequencing used peripheral blood, obtained after pregnancy. These receptors all stem from a female donor with multiple sclerosis, enrolled in a pregnancy study. The CDR3 runs from the conserved cysteine through the conserved F or W. The D gene is left open where the match is weak. The size field is filled for only some rows; it gives once, few, many or a size class.

- | TRBJ2-1 | - | TRBV27 | TGTGCCAGCAGTTTATCTGGCACGAACAATGAGCAGTTCTTC | CASSLSGTNNEQFF
TRBD1 | TRBJ1-1 | - | TRBV5-6 | TGTGCCAGCAGCCCGCCGGGACAGGGGAAAACTGAAGCTTTCTTT | CASSPPGQGKTEAFF
- | TRBJ1-5 | - | TRBV28 | TGTGCGGGGGGAGGGGGTAAACAGCCCCAGCATTTT | CAGGGGKQPQHF
TRBD2 | TRBJ2-3 | - | TRBV10-3 | TGTGCCATCAGTGAGTCGCAAGCGGGGGGCACAGATACGCAGTATTTT | CAISESQAGGTDTQYF
TRBD2 | TRBJ2-7 | - | TRBV10-2 | TGCGCCAGCAGTGTCCCCAGCGGGAGAAGGGGCCTCGAGCAGTACTTC | CASSVPSGRRGLEQYF
- | TRBJ2-7 | - | TRBV5-8 | TGTGCCAGCAGCCTCCGCGGACTACTTTACGAGCAGTACTTC | CASSLRGLLYEQYF
- | TRBJ1-5 | - | TRBV19 | TGTGCCAGTAGTAGGGGAATACAGGGAATGTCCCAGCCCCAGCATTTT | CASSRGIQGMSQPQHF
- | TRBJ2-7 | - | TRBV11-3 | TGTGCCAGCAGCTTAGGAACAGCGGGCGTGAGCGAGCAGTACTTC | CASSLGTAGVSEQYF
- | TRBJ1-5 | - | TRBV19 | TGTGCCAGTAGTGTCCTCCGGGGTGAGGGTCAGCCCCAGCATTTT | CASSVLRGEGQPQHF
- | TRBJ2-5 | - | TRBV19 | TGTGCCAGTAGTACCTCCAGGGGGACCCAGTACTTC | CASSTSRGTQYF
TRBD2 | TRBJ2-7 | - | TRBV5-1 | TGCGCCAGCAGCTTGGTTAGCGGGGACCACTACGAGCAGTACTTC | CASSLVSGDHYEQYF
- | TRBJ2-7 | - | TRBV19 | TGTGCCAGTAGCCTACAGGCGTCCTACGAGCAGTACTTC | CASSLQASYEQYF
- | TRBJ1-1 | - | TRBV7-6 | TGTGCCAGCAGCTTAGCGCATAGCGATTCAAAAGCTTTCTTT | CASSLAHSDSKAFF
- | TRBJ2-7 | - | TRBV27 | TGTGCCAGCAGTCCGGGTAACTACGAGCAGTACTTC | CASSPGNYEQYF
- | TRBJ2-7 | - | TRBV11-2 | TGTGCCAGCAGCTTAGTTCGGGGGAGCTCCTACGAGCAGTACTTC | CASSLVRGSSYEQYF
TRBD2 | TRBJ2-1 | - | TRBV18 | TGTGCCAGCTCAAACCTAGCGGGAGTAGACAATGAGCAGTTCTTC | CASSNLAGVDNEQFF
- | TRBJ2-7 | - | TRBV7-9 | TGTGCCAGCAGCTTAGTACTATTCCCCTACGAGCAGTACTTC | CASSLVLFPYEQYF
- | TRBJ2-1 | - | TRBV7-9 | TGTGCCAGCAGCTTAGGGGCAGACAATGAGCAGTTCTTC | CASSLGADNEQFF
TRBD1 | TRBJ2-2 | - | TRBV10-3 | TGTGCCATCAGGGAAGAGACAGGGATCAGGGAGCTGTTTTTT | CAIREETGIRELFF
- | TRBJ2-1 | once | TRBV27 | TGTGCCAGCAGTGGATCAGGGCACAATGAGCAGTTCTTC | CASSGSGHNEQFF
TRBD2 | TRBJ2-1 | - | TRBV5-1 | TGCGCCAGCAGCTTCTGGGGACTAGCGGGGTCCTACAATGAGCAGTTCTTC | CASSFWGLAGSYNEQFF
TRBD2 | TRBJ2-1 | once | TRBV15 | TGTGCCACCAGCAGGGCCGGGACTAGCGGGAGGGGGAGCTCCTACAATGAGCAGTTCTTC | CATSRAGTSGRGSSYNEQFF
TRBD1 | TRBJ2-7 | - | TRBV15 | TGTGCCACCAGCAGATCCCTGGCAGGGGGTCCTTCCTACGAGCAGTACTTC | CATSRSLAGGPSYEQYF
- | TRBJ2-7 | - | TRBV21-1 | TGTGCCAGCAGCAATCAACCCCGCGGGTGGACTAGCGTTGTTTTCCCCCTCTTC | CASSNQPRGWTSVVFPLF
TRBD2 | TRBJ2-3 | once | TRBV5-3 | TGTGCCAGAAGCTGGTCCGAGGGGTCCTCTCGTGGCGGGAGCTCTGATACGCAGTATTTT | CARSWSEGSSRGGSSDTQYF
TRBD2 | TRBJ2-1 | - | TRBV5-1 | TGCGCCAGCAGCTTGGTGAGCGGGGCCCACGGGGGATGGGAGCAGTTCTTC | CASSLVSGAHGGWEQFF